The present TCR beta chain was sequenced within a study of T cell repertoires in aging, cancer and after chemotherapy. Study-level background: Donor ages fell into six groups from 30 or younger up to 70 or older. Chronic lymphocytic leukemia patients on fludarabine- or bendamustine-based regimens gave paired samples before and after chemotherapy. Study-wide points: Median generation probability rose over the chemotherapy interval in each cancer cohort, suggesting rebound thymic output. The repertoire data cannot show anything about immunological memory following chemotherapy.

Amplification of TCR beta used genomic DNA extracted from peripheral blood. Judged by abundance, this clonotype is medium-sized. Its antigen is still unknown. Multiplex touch-down PCR with TRB-A/B primers amplified rearranged V-D-J TRB sequences. TCRdb reprocessed the multiplex PCR reads via MiXCR and lists one record per CDR3 protein. The table shows approximately 6,300 distinct CDR3 sequences, with under 35% occurring only once. The CDR3 is 14 amino acids. Germline-derived CDR1 and CDR2 are ENHRY and SYGVKD. The germline V and J ends were trimmed by 0 bases and 6 bases, with 8 bases remaining between them.

Source material: blood. The V call is TRBV10-3, the J call TRBJ2-2; D unclear. The sequence was obtained from a human donor with a blood cancer. CDR3 region: CAISESISAGELFF. The CDR3 DNA follows: TGTGCCATCAGTGAGTCGATCAGCGCCGGGGAGCTGTTTTTT.